This TCR beta chain was profiled in a study of CD8 T cells in ankylosing spondylitis. The CDR3 is 11 residues long. Germline values: CDR1 SGHRS, CDR2 YFSETQ. V was clipped by 4 bases and J by 9 bases, with 8 bases between them. Study findings and constraints: Characteristic, it appeared, of ankylosing spondylitis blood was a TCR beta motif of roughly eight highly homologous variants. There was reportedly significant enrichment of clones that were disease-linked in matched ankylosing spondylitis synovial fluid. Prior work had noted some motif variants in reactive arthritis blood and synovial fluid.

This clonotype was counted a few times. Its antigen is as yet unknown. Researchers built TCR beta libraries using quantitative 5'-RACE with molecular barcodes. TCRdb independently ran MiXCR on the 5' RACE reads; one entry per CDR3 protein. The sample lists 250,000 to 300,000 distinct CDR3 sequences; 15% to 20% were seen once. The chain joins TRBV5-1 to TRBJ2-1, with no clear D. This sequence originates from a male donor with ankylosing spondylitis or in good health (not recorded which). The sequenced sample was blood, either unsorted or a sorted T cell fraction (not recorded which). The CDR3 region has the DNA TGCGCCAGCAGCGCCAATACTGAGCAGTTCTTC. It is translated as CASSANTEQFF.